The entry below describes one T cell receptor (beta chain). Clones were read by immunoSEQ multiplex PCR, and TCRdb kept only the in-frame ones, dropping some. The sample has approximately 82,000 clones, 80% to 95% seen once. These data belong to a study of control samples from healthy donors and cancer patients. V lost 6 bases, J lost 4 bases, and 5 bases stayed unmatched. CDR1 is SGHDN, CDR2 FVKESK, per germline. This CDR3 comprises 14 residues. Sample: PBMCs. The receptor was derived from a woman between 40 and 55 years old with lung cancer. The chain joins TRBV14 to TRBJ1-1; 10 nucleotides line up with TRBD1. CDR3 residues: CASRPGTGATEAFF. In nucleotides, the CDR3 is TGTGCCAGCAGACCCGGGACAGGGGCCACTGAAGCTTTCTTT.